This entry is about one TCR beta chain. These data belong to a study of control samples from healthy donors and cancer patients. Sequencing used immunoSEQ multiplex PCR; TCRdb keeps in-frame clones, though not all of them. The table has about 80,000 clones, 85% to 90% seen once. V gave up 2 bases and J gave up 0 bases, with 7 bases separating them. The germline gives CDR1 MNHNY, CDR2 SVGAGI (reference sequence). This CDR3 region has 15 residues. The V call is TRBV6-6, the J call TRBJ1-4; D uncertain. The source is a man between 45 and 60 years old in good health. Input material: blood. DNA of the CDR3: TGTGCCAGCAGTTACAGGGAATCAACTAATGAAAAACTGTTTTTT. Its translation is CASSYRESTNEKLFF.